The next 5 T cell receptor beta chains were all read from a single sample in a study of T cells after posttransplantation cyclophosphamide (dated by TCRdb to 2015 to 2016). To prepare the library, the immunoSEQ multiplex PCR assay was applied. This immuneACCESS table, as held by TCRdb, lists in-frame sequences with V and J called but not all clones. Of the missing ones, under half trace to an unresolved V gene in checked studies; the others have no known cause. Within this sample are tens of thousands of clones, with 93% of them counted one time only. Clones ranked in the top ten supply about 3% of the sample. The sample taken for sequencing was PBMCs. The receptors derive from a woman in her 30s in good health and a related stem cell transplant donor.

CDR3 sequence: CASSTLPAGGRNTQYF. The CDR3, as DNA: TGTGCCAGCAGCACCCTGCCCGCGGGGGGCCGCAATACGCAGTATTTT. V usage is TRBV9 and J usage is TRBJ2-3, with 8 bases aligning to TRBD2. Germline lookup yields CDR1 SGDLS and CDR2 YYNGEE. The ends lost 4 bases at V and 7 bases at J; junction bases unmatched: 14. The CDR3 contains 16 residues.

V usage is TRBV6-5 and J usage is TRBJ1-1; D unclear. This CDR3 comprises 13 residues. Germline V gene lookup returns CDR1 MNHEY and CDR2 SVGAGI. Between the trimmed V and J ends, which lost 4 bases and 3 bases, there was a span of 9 bases. This CDR3 is CASSSGEHTEAFF. The CDR3, as DNA: TGTGCCAGCAGTTCCGGTGAACACACTGAAGCTTTCTTT.

The chain's CDR3 is CASGQTTGATDTQYF. CDR3 nucleotides: TGTGCCAGCGGCCAAACCACAGGTGCTACAGATACGCAGTATTTT. V usage is TRBV11-2 and J usage is TRBJ2-3; possible D gene TRBD1, 5 bases. CDR3 length: 15 residues. Germline lookup yields CDR1 SGHAT and CDR2 FQNNGV. V lost 8 bases and J lost 3, with 18 bases in between.

The chain has TRBV15 and TRBJ1-5; TRBD1 might be the D (5 bases). This CDR3 region has 15 residues. CDR1 and CDR2 from the germline V gene are LNHNV and YYDKDF (reference sequence). V shed 8 bases and J shed 5 bases, with 19 bases lying between them. The CDR3: CATGGPIPTDQPQHF. CDR3 nucleotides: TGTGCCACCGGGGGTCCGATCCCGACAGATCAGCCCCAGCATTTT.

V usage is TRBV6-5 and J usage is TRBJ1-1, with no clear D. This CDR3 is built from 14 residues. The V gene lost 4 bases and the J gene lost 1 base, with 10 bases spanning the gap. Germline V lookup: CDR1 MNHEY, CDR2 SVGAGI. The CDR3 loop is CASSLHPSNTEAFF. CDR3 DNA sequence: TGTGCCAGCAGTTTACACCCATCGAACACTGAAGCTTTCTTT.